The sequence of this TCR beta chain was determined in a study of blood T cell repertoires in COVID-19. Study-level background: Acute and convalescent COVID-19 specimens originated in the United States, Italy and Spain.

Study processing details: Estimated nucleated cell counts came from reference gene primer amplification. Method: immunoSEQ multiplex PCR; TCRdb's copy keeps in-frame clones and lacks some. The V and J calls and clone size are taken from that table; D and trimming were inferred from the DNA. The repertoire holds 100,000 to 150,000 clones, with roughly 72% as singletons. V was pared by 2 bases and J by 7 bases, with 15 bases between. In germline, CDR1 is LGHDT, CDR2 YNNKEL (reference sequence). CDR3 length equals 15 residues. Patients at the Seattle site were enrolled during active infection and followed longitudinally.

The sample consisted of peripheral blood. This clonotype was obtained from an elderly man with COVID-19, enrolled during active disease. The genes are TRBV3-1 (or the pseudogene TRBV3-2) and TRBJ1-5, with D maybe TRBD1 (5 bases). The CDR3 is CASSQLRDSTQPQHF. The CDR3 region has the DNA TGTGCCAGCAGCCAACTCCGGGACTCAACACAGCCCCAGCATTTT.